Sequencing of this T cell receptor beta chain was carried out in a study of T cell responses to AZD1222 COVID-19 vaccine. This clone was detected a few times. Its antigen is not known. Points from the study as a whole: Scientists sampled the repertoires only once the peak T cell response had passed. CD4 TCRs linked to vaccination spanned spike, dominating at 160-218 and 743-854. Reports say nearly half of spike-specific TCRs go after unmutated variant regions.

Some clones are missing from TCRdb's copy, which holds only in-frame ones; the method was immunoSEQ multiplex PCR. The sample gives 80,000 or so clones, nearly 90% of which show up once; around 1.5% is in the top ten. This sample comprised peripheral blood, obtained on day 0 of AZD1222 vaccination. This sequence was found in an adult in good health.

The CDR3 DNA sequence: TGTGCCAGCAGAGTCGGGGGCGTACATGGCTACACCTTC. Translation: CASRVGGVHGYTF. This sequence joins TRBV28 and TRBJ1-2, with a tentative D call TRBD1 (6 bases). The CDR3 is 13 residues long. The germline CDR1 and CDR2 sequences are MDHEN and SYDVKM. V lost 6 bases to trimming and J lost 6 bases, with 14 bases between them.